These 9 T cell receptor beta chains share one sample of origin, sequenced in a study of immune characterization of retroperitoneal liposarcoma. TCRdb itself ran the PCR reads through MiXCR, one entry per CDR3 protein. Altogether roughly 10,000 distinct CDR3 sequences are present, about a quarter being singletons, with the ten largest covering roughly 8.5%. The sequencing input was tumor tissue. The receptors were gathered from a female donor with retroperitoneal liposarcoma.

Many counts were recorded for this clonotype. The chain recombines TRBV11-2 with TRBJ2-1, with 7 bases lining up with TRBD1. The tail of the sequence fits TRBJ2-7 better, so the J call may be wrong. This CDR3 spans 15 amino acids. Germline V lookup: CDR1 SGHAT, CDR2 FQNNGV. The CDR3, as DNA: TGTGCCAGCAGCTTTTCGACAGGGAGCTCCTACGAGCAGTACTTC. It yields the protein CASSFSTGSSYEQYF.

This sequence joins TRBV27 and TRBJ2-5, with 8 bases that match TRBD2. Per germline, CDR1 MNHEY and CDR2 SMNVEV (reference sequence). The CDR3 is 15 amino acids. V lost 6 bases and J lost 1; bases outside the gene matches: 7. The CDR3 loop is CASRSHGGAQETQYF. The CDR3, as DNA: TGTGCCAGCAGATCCCACGGGGGGGCCCAAGAGACCCAGTACTTC.

This clonotype occurred many times. This chain uses TRBV7-6 with TRBJ2-1; possibly TRBD2 for D (5 bases). The germline CDR1 and CDR2 sequences are SGHVS and FNYEAQ. CDR3 length: 14 amino acids. Trimming removed 5 bases at V and 10 bases at J, with 18 bases between. The CDR3 loop is CASSPRTGNYEQFF. Written as DNA, the CDR3 is TGTGCCAGCAGCCCGCGCACGGGGAACTACGAGCAGTTCTTC.

The chain is built from TRBV10-1 and TRBJ2-4; tentatively, D is TRBD1 (6 bases). The CDR3 length is 14 residues. Germline V gives CDR1 WNHNN, CDR2 SYGVQD (reference sequence). V was cut by 1 base and J by 13 bases, with 17 bases left in between. CDR3 sequence: CASSEYRANNEQYF. The CDR3 region has the DNA TGCGCCAGCAGTGAGTACAGGGCCAACAATGAGCAGTACTTC.

In nucleotides, the CDR3 is TGTGCCAGCAGTCACCGACTAGAATCCTACAATGAGCAGTTCTTC. Protein product: CASSHRLESYNEQFF. The chain recombines TRBV6-5 with TRBJ2-1; TRBD2 is a possible D gene (6 bases). Trimming took off 5 bases at V and 1 base at J, with 12 bases between the two ends. From germline, CDR1 is MNHEY and CDR2 SVGAGI. The CDR3 has 15 residues.

This clonotype has at least ten counts. The rearrangement joins TRBV6-1 to TRBJ2-3; the match to TRBD2 covers 9 bases. Trimming cost V 5 bases and J 5 bases; bases outside gene matches: 8. Germline loops: CDR1 MNHNS, CDR2 SASEGT. CDR3 size: 15 residues. The CDR3 coding sequence is TGTGCCAGCAGTTATCGCGGGGGGGCGTTAGATACGCAGTATTTT. Translated: CASSYRGGALDTQYF.

This chain links TRBV6-1 with TRBJ2-3, with D possibly being TRBD1 (5 bases). CDR3 length equals 13 residues. CDR1 is MNHNS and CDR2 is SASEGT in the germline V gene. V was trimmed by 6 bases and J by 5 bases, leaving 12 bases between them. The DNA for the CDR3 is TGTGCCAGCAGGCAGGGCTTTAGAGATACGCAGTATTTT. Encoded protein: CASRQGFRDTQYF.

This clonotype was observed a handful of times. The J gene is TRBJ1-1, the V gene TRBV6-1, with unresolved D. This CDR3 is 11 amino acids long. V was shortened by 7 bases and J by 11 bases, with 14 bases between the two germline ends. The germline V gene encodes CDR1 MNHNS and CDR2 SASEGT. The chain's CDR3 is CASILPPSAFF. In nucleotides, the CDR3 is TGTGCCAGCATCCTACCCCCTTCCGCTTTCTTT.

The rearrangement uses TRBV12-3 or TRBV12-4 and TRBJ2-1; no clear D gene. V lost 6 bases, J lost 5 bases, and 14 bases lay in between. The CDR3 contains 14 residues. The CDR3 DNA reads TGTGCCAGCAGCCGTCTCGGACGGAACAATGAGCAGTTCTTC. Translated, it gives CASSRLGRNNEQFF.